These T cell receptor beta chains were read from a single sample in a study of resident and recirculating memory T cells in vitiligo. This table comes from immunoSEQ multiplex PCR, and its TCRdb copy is limited to in-frame clones, with some not included. The sample records about 76,000 clones, 92% being singletons. The sample consisted of blood. The receptors derive from a male donor with vitiligo. Both conserved end residues are part of each CDR3. The order of the fields is V gene, D gene, J gene, clone size, CDR3 protein, CDR3 DNA. D genes are given only for firm matches. A row's size may be missing; if present it is once, few, many or a size class.

>TRBV7-2|NA|TRBJ2-7|NA
CASSLLGRPAYEQYF
TGTGCCAGCAGCTTATTAGGGAGGCCCGCCTACGAGCAGTACTTC
>TRBV5-1|NA|TRBJ1-4|NA
CASSLSKLTNEKLFF
TGCGCCAGCAGCTTAAGTAAACTAACTAATGAAAAACTGTTTTTT
>TRBV30|NA|TRBJ1-1|few
CAWNMGGWLNTEAFF
TGTGCCTGGAACATGGGGGGTTGGTTGAACACTGAAGCTTTCTTT
>TRBV19|TRBD2|TRBJ2-1|NA
CASSIGVGRMDEQFF
TGTGCCAGTAGTATAGGGGTCGGGAGGATGGATGAGCAGTTCTTC
>TRBV28|NA|TRBJ1-1|NA
CASSPGWRGLNTEAFF
TGTGCCAGCAGTCCGGGCTGGCGGGGTTTGAACACTGAAGCTTTCTTT
>TRBV6-5|TRBD1|TRBJ2-2|NA
CASSYSETGLAGELFF
TGTGCCAGCAGTTACTCCGAGACAGGGCTTGCCGGGGAGCTGTTTTTT
>TRBV28|NA|TRBJ1-1|NA
CASSFPPGGLSNTEAFF
TGTGCCAGCAGTTTCCCCCCCGGAGGGCTAAGTAACACTGAAGCTTTCTTT
>TRBV9|NA|TRBJ2-5|NA
CASSGQIRETQYF
TGTGCCAGCAGCGGACAGATCAGAGAGACCCAGTACTTC
>TRBV7-9|NA|TRBJ2-1|NA
CASSSRNRDEQFF
TGTGCCAGCAGCTCTAGAAATCGGGATGAGCAGTTCTTC
>TRBV7-9|TRBD2|TRBJ2-2|NA
CASNPAGGPTGELFF
TGTGCCAGCAACCCAGCGGGAGGGCCCACCGGGGAGCTGTTTTTT
>TRBV10-3|NA|TRBJ2-1|NA
CAISESTARGEQFF
TGTGCCATCAGTGAGTCAACTGCCCGGGGAGAGCAGTTCTTC
>TRBV10-3|NA|TRBJ2-5|NA
CAISGASAQETQYF
TGTGCCATCAGTGGGGCTAGCGCTCAAGAGACCCAGTACTTC
>TRBV11-2|NA|TRBJ2-1|NA
CASSLDPPNEQFF
TGTGCCAGCAGCTTAGACCCCCCGAATGAGCAGTTCTTC
>TRBV7-9|TRBD1|TRBJ2-7|NA
CASSTGTGGFSYEQYF
TGTGCCAGCAGCACCGGGACAGGGGGATTTTCCTACGAGCAGTACTTC
>TRBV7-9|NA|TRBJ2-7|NA
CASSLGAGGYEQYF
TGTGCCAGCAGCTTAGGGGCGGGTGGGTACGAGCAGTACTTC
>TRBV30|NA|TRBJ2-7|NA
CAWSQDYSYEQYF
TGTGCCTGGAGTCAAGACTATTCCTACGAGCAGTACTTC